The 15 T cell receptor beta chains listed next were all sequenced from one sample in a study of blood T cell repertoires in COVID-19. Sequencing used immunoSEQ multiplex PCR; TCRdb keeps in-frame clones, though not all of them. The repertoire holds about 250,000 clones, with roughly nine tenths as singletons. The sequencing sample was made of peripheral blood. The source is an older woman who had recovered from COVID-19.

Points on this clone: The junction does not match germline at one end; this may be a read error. CDR3 in amino acids: CASSLQLAPETQYF. CDR3 nucleotide sequence: TGCGCCAGCAGCCTCCAACTAGCCCCAGAGACGCAGTATTTT. The gene calls are TRBV5-1 and TRBJ2-3; possibly TRBD2 for D (6 bases). The CDR3 is made up of 14 amino acids. Germline values: CDR1 SGHRS, CDR2 YFSETQ.

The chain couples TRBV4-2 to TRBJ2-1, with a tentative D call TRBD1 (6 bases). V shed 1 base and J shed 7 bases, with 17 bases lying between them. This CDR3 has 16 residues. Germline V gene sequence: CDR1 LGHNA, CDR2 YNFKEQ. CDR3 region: CASSQGGRQERNEQFF. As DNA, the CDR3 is TGTGCCAGCAGCCAAGGGGGGCGGCAGGAAAGAAATGAGCAGTTCTTC.

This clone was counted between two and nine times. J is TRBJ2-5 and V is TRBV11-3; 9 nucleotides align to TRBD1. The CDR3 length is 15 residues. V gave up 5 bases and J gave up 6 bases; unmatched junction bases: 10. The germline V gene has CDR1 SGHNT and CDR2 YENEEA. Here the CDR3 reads CASSAFRDREQTQYF. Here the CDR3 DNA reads TGTGCCAGCAGCGCGTTCCGGGACAGGGAACAGACCCAGTACTTC.

The CDR3: CASNLKETNEKLFF. Here the CDR3 DNA reads TGTGCCAGCAACCTGAAGGAGACTAATGAAAAACTGTTTTTT. The chain uses TRBV7-9 and TRBJ1-4, with unresolved D. V was clipped by 7 bases and J by 2 bases, with 11 bases between them. Germline V CDR1 and CDR2: SEHNR, FQNEAQ (reference sequence). The CDR3 totals 14 residues.

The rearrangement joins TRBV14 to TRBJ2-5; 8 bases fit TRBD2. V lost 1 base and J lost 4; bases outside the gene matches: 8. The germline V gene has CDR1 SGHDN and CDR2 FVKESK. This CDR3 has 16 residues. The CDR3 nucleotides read TGTGCCAGCAGCCAAGTCTACGGGGGGGCAGTAGAGACCCAGTACTTC. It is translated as CASSQVYGGAVETQYF.

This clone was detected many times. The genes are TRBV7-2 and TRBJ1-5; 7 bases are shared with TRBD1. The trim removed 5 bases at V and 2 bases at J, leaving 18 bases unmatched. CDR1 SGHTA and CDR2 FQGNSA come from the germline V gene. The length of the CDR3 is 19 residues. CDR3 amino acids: CASSTHRTGIGGGNQPQHF. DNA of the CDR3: TGTGCCAGCAGCACCCACCGGACAGGTATTGGGGGTGGCAATCAGCCCCAGCATTTT.

In DNA, the CDR3 is TGCGCCAGCAGCACGAATGCGGGGGCGGGCTACGAGCAGTACTTC. It translates to CASSTNAGAGYEQYF. This rearrangement joins TRBV5-1 to TRBJ2-7; a weak D match, TRBD2 (7 bases). Germline CDR1 SGHRS, CDR2 YFSETQ. CDR3 size: 15 residues. The V end lost 4 bases, the J end lost 3 bases, and 17 bases lay between the germline ends.

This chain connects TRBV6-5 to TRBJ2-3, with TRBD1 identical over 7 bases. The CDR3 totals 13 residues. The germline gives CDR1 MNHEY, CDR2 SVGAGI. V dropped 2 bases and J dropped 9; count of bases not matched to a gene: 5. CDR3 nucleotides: TGTGCCAGCAGTTACAGGGGACAGAGCACGCAGTATTTT. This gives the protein CASSYRGQSTQYF.

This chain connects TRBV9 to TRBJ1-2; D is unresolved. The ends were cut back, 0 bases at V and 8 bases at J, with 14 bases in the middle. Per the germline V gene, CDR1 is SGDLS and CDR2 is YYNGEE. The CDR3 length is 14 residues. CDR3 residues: CASSVDHDIRGYTF. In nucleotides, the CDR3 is TGTGCCAGCAGCGTAGATCACGATATCCGGGGCTACACCTTC.

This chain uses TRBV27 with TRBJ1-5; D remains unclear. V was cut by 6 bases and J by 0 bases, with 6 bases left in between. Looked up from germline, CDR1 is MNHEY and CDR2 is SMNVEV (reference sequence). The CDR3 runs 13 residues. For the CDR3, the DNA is TGTGCCAGCAGCCCTTATAGCAATCAGCCCCAGCATTTT. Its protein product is CASSPYSNQPQHF.

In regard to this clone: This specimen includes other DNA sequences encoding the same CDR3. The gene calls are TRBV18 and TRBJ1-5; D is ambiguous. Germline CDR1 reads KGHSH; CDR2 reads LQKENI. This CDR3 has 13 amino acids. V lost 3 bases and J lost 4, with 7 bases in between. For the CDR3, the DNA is TGTGCCAGCTCACCGGGAGGAAATCAGCCCCAGCATTTT. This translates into CASSPGGNQPQHF. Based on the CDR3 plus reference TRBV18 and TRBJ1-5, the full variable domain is NAGVMQNPRHLVRRRGQEARLRCSPMKGHSHVYWYRQLPEEGLKFMVYLQKENIIDESGMPKERFSAEFPKEGPSILRIQQVVRGDSAAYFCASSPGGNQPQHFGDGTRLSIL.

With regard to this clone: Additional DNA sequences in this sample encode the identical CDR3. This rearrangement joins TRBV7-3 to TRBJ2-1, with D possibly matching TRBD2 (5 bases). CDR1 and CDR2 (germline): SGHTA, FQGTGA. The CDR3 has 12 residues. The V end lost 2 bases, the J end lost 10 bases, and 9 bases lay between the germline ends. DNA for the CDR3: TGTGCCAGCAGCTTATTCGGCGGGGAGCAGTTCTTC. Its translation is CASSLFGGEQFF.

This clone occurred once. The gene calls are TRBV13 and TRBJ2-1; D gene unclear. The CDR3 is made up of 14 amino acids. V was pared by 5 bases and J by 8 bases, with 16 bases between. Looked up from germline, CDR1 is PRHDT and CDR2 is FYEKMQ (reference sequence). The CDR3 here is CASSQAMVIDEQFF. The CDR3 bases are TGTGCCAGCAGCCAGGCCATGGTGATCGATGAGCAGTTCTTC.

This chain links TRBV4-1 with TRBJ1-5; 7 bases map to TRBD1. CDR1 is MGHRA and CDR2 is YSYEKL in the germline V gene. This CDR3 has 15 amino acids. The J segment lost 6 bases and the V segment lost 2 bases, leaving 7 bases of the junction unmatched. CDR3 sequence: CASSQNDRDRQPQHF. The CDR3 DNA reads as TGCGCCAGCAGCCAAAATGACAGGGATCGTCAGCCCCAGCATTTT.

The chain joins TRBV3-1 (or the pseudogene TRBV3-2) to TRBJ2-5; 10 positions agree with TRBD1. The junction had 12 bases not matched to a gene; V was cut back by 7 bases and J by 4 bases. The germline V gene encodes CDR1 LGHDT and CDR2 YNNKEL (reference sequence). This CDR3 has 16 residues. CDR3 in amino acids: CASTVPVGQGVETQYF. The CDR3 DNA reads TGTGCCAGCACCGTCCCAGTCGGACAGGGGGTAGAGACCCAGTACTTC.